This entry concerns a single TCR beta chain. Clones were read by immunoSEQ multiplex PCR, and TCRdb kept only the in-frame ones, dropping some. The sample contains about 140,000 clones, 84% of which appear only once. The source of the sample is a study of blood T cell repertoires in COVID-19. Germline V gene lookup returns CDR1 MNHEY and CDR2 SMNVEV (reference sequence). CDR3 length: 14 residues. Trimming took off 2 bases at V and 11 bases at J, with 13 bases between the two ends. Sequencing was done on a sample of PBMCs or T cells enriched from blood (not recorded which). The V call is TRBV27, the J call TRBJ1-6, with a weak D call TRBD1 (5 bases). The TCR originated in a woman aged 18-30 years who had been exposed to COVID-19. CDR3 loop: CASSLRGGWPPLHF. As DNA, the CDR3 is TGTGCCAGCAGTTTAAGGGGAGGGTGGCCACCCCTCCACTTT.